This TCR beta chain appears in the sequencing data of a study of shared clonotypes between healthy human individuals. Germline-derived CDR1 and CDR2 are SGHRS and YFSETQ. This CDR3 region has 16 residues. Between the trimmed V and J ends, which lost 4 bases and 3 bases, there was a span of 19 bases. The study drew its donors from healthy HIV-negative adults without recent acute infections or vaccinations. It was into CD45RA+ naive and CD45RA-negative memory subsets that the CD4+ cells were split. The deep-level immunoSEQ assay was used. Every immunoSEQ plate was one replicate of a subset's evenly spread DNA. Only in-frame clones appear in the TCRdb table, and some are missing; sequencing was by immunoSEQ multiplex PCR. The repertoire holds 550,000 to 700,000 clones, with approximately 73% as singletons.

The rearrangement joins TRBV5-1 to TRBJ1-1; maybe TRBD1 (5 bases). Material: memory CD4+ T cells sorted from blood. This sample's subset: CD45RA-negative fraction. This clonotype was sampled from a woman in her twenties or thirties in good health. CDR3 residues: CASSPMGDGGDTEAFF. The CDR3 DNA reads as TGCGCCAGCAGCCCGATGGGAGACGGGGGGGACACTGAAGCTTTCTTT.